What follows are 19 T cell receptor beta chains derived from one specimen sequenced in a study of blood T cells in healthy people across ages. Together with a sample-barcoded 5' primer, a J-beta primer mix was included in a second PCR lasting about 7 to 12 cycles. TCRdb re-derived calls from the 5' RACE reads in MiXCR, one entry per CDR3 protein. Of 1.5 million to 2 million distinct CDR3 sequences in the sample, 28% were seen once. What was sequenced was blood. These receptors all stem from a woman in her 30s in good health.

This clonotype was picked up a small number of times. This rearrangement joins TRBV10-3 to TRBJ2-3; 13 bases line up with TRBD2. The V gene end was trimmed by 7 bases and the J gene end by 0 bases; junction bases not matched to a gene: 7. The CDR3 spans 17 residues. Germline loops: CDR1 ENHRY, CDR2 SYGVKD. CDR3 coding DNA: TGTGCCATCACCCCGGGACTAGCGGGGACTAGCACAGATACGCAGTATTTT. Translation: CAITPGLAGTSTDTQYF.

This clonotype showed up just a few times. This chain links TRBV12-5 with TRBJ1-6; D unresolved. V dropped 2 bases and J dropped 9 bases, with 8 bases sitting between them. CDR3 length equals 13 residues. Germline CDR1 reads LGHNT; CDR2 reads FRNRAP. CDR3 loop: CASGLTGPSPLHF. The CDR3 DNA follows: TGTGCTAGTGGTTTGACCGGGCCTTCACCCCTCCACTTT.

This clonotype was detected many times. V gene TRBV29-1 combines with J gene TRBJ2-7; 10 bases line up with TRBD2. Trimming took 6 bases from V and 3 from J; bases not matched to a gene: 8. Germline CDR1 reads SQVTM; CDR2 reads ANQGSEA. This CDR3 region has 14 residues. CDR3 region: CSVVRLAGFYEQYF. The CDR3 bases are TGCAGCGTCGTACGACTAGCGGGCTTCTACGAGCAGTACTTC.

The rearrangement uses TRBV3-1 and TRBJ1-1; D is unclear. V was cut by 1 base and J by 4 bases, with 10 bases left in between. Germline CDR1 and CDR2: LGHDT and YNNKEL (reference sequence). This CDR3 is built from 14 residues. The CDR3 bases are TGTGCCAGCAGCCAAGGAGATACTCGCACTGAAGCTTTCTTT. This codes for CASSQGDTRTEAFF.

The chain links TRBV5-1 to TRBJ2-5; TRBD2 matches at 13 bases. The CDR3 runs 16 residues. V lost 3 bases to trimming and J lost 7 bases; unmatched junction nucleotides: 9. CDR1 and CDR2 (germline): SGHRS, YFSETQ. The chain's CDR3 is CASSYPRTSGGATQYF. The CDR3 DNA is TGCGCCAGCAGCTACCCCAGGACTAGCGGGGGCGCGACCCAGTACTTC.

The rearrangement uses TRBV5-1 and TRBJ2-7; 9 bases match TRBD2. V lost 0 bases to trimming and J lost 3 bases; unmatched junction nucleotides: 4. Germline lookup yields CDR1 SGHRS and CDR2 YFSETQ. There are 15 residues in the CDR3. CDR3 residues: CASSLVPSGVYEQYF. CDR3 nucleotides: TGCGCCAGCAGCTTGGTTCCTAGCGGGGTCTACGAGCAGTACTTC.

This sequence joins TRBV6-2 or TRBV6-3 and TRBJ2-3; D ambiguous. V lost 1 base to trimming and J lost 4 bases, with 12 bases between them. The CDR3 runs to 15 residues. CDR1 and CDR2 from the germline V gene are MNHEY and SVGEGT. The CDR3 spells CASSYWGSNADTQYF. CDR3 nucleotide sequence: TGTGCCAGCAGTTACTGGGGATCGAACGCAGATACGCAGTATTTT.

The chain employs TRBV11-3 and TRBJ2-1; D remains unclear. The germline V and J ends were trimmed by 2 bases and 8 bases, with 13 bases remaining between them. CDR1 is SGHNT, CDR2 YENEEA, per germline. The CDR3 runs to 14 residues. The CDR3 loop reads CASSLTPTGHEQFF. Written as DNA, the CDR3 is TGTGCCAGCAGCTTAACCCCGACTGGGCATGAGCAGTTCTTC. Looking up the rest from reference TRBV11-3 and TRBJ2-1 gives the full variable domain: EAGVVQSPRYKIIEKKQPVAFWCNPISGHNTLYWYLQNLGQGPELLIRYENEEAVDDSQLPKDRFSAERLKGVDSTLKIQPAELGDSAVYLCASSLTPTGHEQFFGPGTRLTVL.

At least ten counts were recorded for this clonotype. CDR3 DNA sequence: TGTGCCAGCAGTCTGGCGGGAGTGACGGGAGAGCAGTACTTC. It encodes CASSLAGVTGEQYF. The chain employs TRBV12-3 or TRBV12-4 and TRBJ2-7, with TRBD2 identical over 7 bases. Trimming took 5 bases from V and 7 from J; bases not matched to a gene: 11. This CDR3 is built from 14 residues.

There are a few counts of this clonotype. The chain is built from TRBV28 and TRBJ2-7, with 9 bases lining up with TRBD2. CDR3 length: 16 residues. V shed 4 bases and J 2 bases; nucleotides not matched to a gene: 9. Germline assignment: CDR1 MDHEN and CDR2 SYDVKM. The chain's CDR3 is CASSSNSGGRPYEQYF. The CDR3 bases are TGTGCCAGCAGTTCGAACAGCGGGGGGCGCCCCTACGAGCAGTACTTC.

This chain joins TRBV25-1 and TRBJ2-1; TRBD1 agrees at 7 bases. The V and J ends lost 4 bases and 12 bases, in that order; junction bases with no gene match: 6. CDR3 length: 12 amino acids. CDR1 and CDR2 (germline): MGHDK, SYGVNS. The CDR3 reads CASSVTGARQFF. The CDR3 coding sequence is TGTGCCAGCAGTGTTACAGGGGCCCGGCAGTTCTTC.

Worth noting for this clonotype: It may be a read error: a sequence one base away is much more abundant. The chain employs TRBV27 and TRBJ2-5, with a weak D call TRBD1 (5 bases). The length of the CDR3 is 13 residues. The V gene's germline CDR1 is MNHEY and CDR2 SMNVEV (reference sequence). Deletions cut 5 bases from V and 7 bases from J, with 14 bases between. CDR3 DNA: TGTGCCAGCAGTCCGCGGCAGGGCGGGACCCAGTACTTC. It encodes CASSPRQGGTQYF.

The rearrangement joins TRBV20-1 to TRBJ1-2; D possibly corresponds to TRBD1 (5 bases). Germline loops: CDR1 DFQATT, CDR2 SNEGSKA (reference sequence). The CDR3 runs 15 residues. V was trimmed by 2 bases and J by 5 bases, leaving 18 bases between them. Here the CDR3 reads CSARPLGRAGYGYTF. For the CDR3, the DNA is TGCAGTGCTAGACCCCTCGGCAGGGCAGGGTATGGCTACACCTTC.

This clonotype was found many times. The chain's CDR3 is CASSLLDSGNIQYF. CDR3 nucleotide sequence: TGTGCCAGCAGTTTACTCGACAGTGGGAACATTCAGTACTTC. This rearrangement joins TRBV6-2 or TRBV6-3 to TRBJ2-4, with a weak D call TRBD1 (5 bases). Germline CDR1 and CDR2: MNHEY and SVGEGT. The ends were cut back, 4 bases at V and 7 bases at J, with 14 bases in the middle. This CDR3 region has 14 residues.

This rearrangement joins TRBV7-3 to TRBJ2-2; 12 nucleotides agree with TRBD2. The CDR3 length is 18 residues. Germline V gene lookup returns CDR1 SGHTA and CDR2 FQGTGA. Trimming cost V 2 bases and J 2 bases; bases outside gene matches: 6. The CDR3 reads CASSLLGLAGPNTGELFF. CDR3 sequence (DNA): TGTGCCAGCAGCTTATTGGGACTAGCGGGCCCCAACACCGGGGAGCTGTTTTTT. Looking up the rest from reference TRBV7-3 and TRBJ2-2 gives the full variable domain: GAGVSQTPSNKVTEKGKYVELRCDPISGHTALYWYRQSLGQGPEFLIYFQGTGAADDSGLPNDRFFAVRPEGSVSTLKIQRTERGDSAVYLCASSLLGLAGPNTGELFFGEGSRLTVL.

The chain joins TRBV5-1 to TRBJ1-6; D remains unclear. Trimming left V 5 bases short and J 5 bases short, with 8 bases between. Germline V gene data show CDR1 as SGHRS and CDR2 as YFSETQ. The CDR3 contains 13 residues. CDR3 nucleotides: TGCGCCAGCAGGGGTGCACATAATTCACCCCTCCACTTT. Its translation: CASRGAHNSPLHF.

This clonotype was recorded a few times. The genes are TRBV7-9 and TRBJ2-3; D ambiguous. Looked up from germline, CDR1 is SEHNR and CDR2 is FQNEAQ (reference sequence). This CDR3 is 15 amino acids long. Trimming removed 1 base at V and 4 bases at J, with 12 bases between. The CDR3 reads CASSLVRPGPDTQYF. The CDR3 coding sequence is TGTGCCAGCAGCTTAGTGAGGCCTGGCCCAGATACGCAGTATTTT. The variable domain in full, with the rest retrieved from reference TRBV7-9 and TRBJ2-3, is DTGVSQNPRHKITKRGQNVTFRCDPISEHNRLYWYRQTLGQGPEFLTYFQNEAQLEKSRLLSDRFSAERPKGSFSTLEIQRTEQGDSAMYLCASSLVRPGPDTQYFGPGTRLTVL.

This clonotype came up many times. The chain employs TRBV7-2 and TRBJ2-5; 9 positions agree with TRBD1. Germline-derived CDR1 and CDR2 are SGHTA and FQGNSA. The CDR3 runs to 16 residues. The trim removed 3 bases at V and 4 bases at J, leaving 9 bases unmatched. The CDR3 reads CASSFFRDRVAETQYF. CDR3 sequence (DNA): TGTGCCAGCAGCTTCTTCCGGGACAGGGTTGCAGAGACCCAGTACTTC.

This clonotype was counted a few times. The chain couples TRBV11-2 to TRBJ2-5; D assignment may be TRBD1 or TRBD2 (6 bases each). Trimming pared 5 bases from V and 4 bases from J, leaving 20 bases between. The CDR3 has 16 residues. Germline CDR1 reads SGHAT; CDR2 reads FQNNGV. The CDR3 protein is CASSPPPPGDSETQYF. CDR3 nucleotides: TGTGCCAGCAGCCCACCGCCGCCAGGGGACTCAGAGACCCAGTACTTC.